A selection of T cell receptor beta chains follows, all from one sample in a study of HIV-infected patients and healthy controls. TCRdb recomputed calls from the 5' RACE reads with MiXCR, one row per CDR3 protein. Here the sample spans approximately 9,400 distinct CDR3 sequences, around 7.5% being singletons. Specimen: blood. All receptors come from an adult in good health. CDR3s include the opening cysteine and the closing phenylalanine or tryptophan.

j_gene | v_gene | CDR3aa
TRBJ2-7 | TRBV7-2 | CASSSSGGGYEQYF
TRBJ2-7 | TRBV28 | CASSLQDTGTGSYEQYF
TRBJ2-6 | TRBV30 | CAWSVNGANVLTF
TRBJ2-3 | TRBV6-6 | CASGAAGSDTQYF
TRBJ2-3 | TRBV7-2 | CASSLGVTSGADTQYF
TRBJ2-2 | TRBV5-1 | CASRGAGELFF
TRBJ2-7 | TRBV7-9 | CASSSRGTSFGQYF
TRBJ2-1 | TRBV24-1 | CATSERLAGPREQFF
TRBJ2-7 | TRBV18 | CASSLGQLPDYEQYF
TRBJ2-4 | TRBV7-2 | CASSPGTGSRVIQYF
TRBJ1-5 | TRBV6-2/TRBV6-3 | CASSYPGGNQPQHF
TRBJ2-2 | TRBV30 | CAWSVVVGTGELFF
TRBJ2-1 | TRBV6-2/TRBV6-3 | CASSRIRGGRLTSGRLYNEQFF
TRBJ1-2 | TRBV29-1 | CSVGRDSTEGYTF
TRBJ2-1 | TRBV18 | CASSGLAADNEQFF
TRBJ2-2 | TRBV27 | CATRWTGASTGELFF
TRBJ2-5 | TRBV7-6 | CASSLIGETQYF
TRBJ2-3 | TRBV5-4 | CASSLENRGSTDTQYF
TRBJ2-7 | TRBV6-2/TRBV6-3 | CASSLPGHSYEQYF
TRBJ2-7 | TRBV27 | CASSSPKAGQAPPPYEQYF
TRBJ2-7 | TRBV7-2 | CASSLVGATDEQYF
TRBJ2-1 | TRBV7-6 | CASSLGGWDEQFF
TRBJ2-7 | TRBV19 | CASSRTGGFDEQYF
TRBJ1-5 | TRBV12-3/TRBV12-4 | CASSLGGIYSNQPQHF
TRBJ2-1 | TRBV4-3 | CASSQPDRGNEQFF
TRBJ1-2 | TRBV30 | CAWEESANYGYTF
TRBJ1-1 | TRBV12-3/TRBV12-4 | CASSQIRDTSGAFF
TRBJ2-7 | TRBV18 | CASSPGGGYEQYF
TRBJ2-3 | TRBV7-2 | CASSILAGVTDTQYF
TRBJ1-2 | TRBV10-3 | CAAGTGLVYGYTF
TRBJ2-7 | TRBV11-2 | CASSLERGPQYF
TRBJ2-3 | TRBV20-1 | CSATYGTTGGLRDTQYF
TRBJ1-5 | TRBV28 | CASSLWGRTLSNQPQHF
TRBJ2-7 | TRBV10-2 | CASHDGTTAYEQYF
TRBJ2-7 | TRBV7-9 | CASSLTGAPWEQYF
TRBJ1-2 | TRBV5-1 | CASSPLEIYGYTF
TRBJ2-5 | TRBV5-5 | CASSPTPRDREETQYF
TRBJ1-4 | TRBV5-7 | CASGDTTDTTNEKLFF
TRBJ2-7 | TRBV5-1 | CASSLAQPVYEQYF
TRBJ2-1 | TRBV20-1 | CSALRTAGNEQFF
TRBJ2-1 | TRBV6-2/TRBV6-3 | CASSYRLGTGSYNEQFF
TRBJ2-3 | TRBV6-6 | CASSYLTSGTQYF
TRBJ2-3 | TRBV28 | CASSSPLTDREDTQYF
TRBJ2-5 | TRBV9 | CASSVTYGQETQYF
TRBJ2-7 | TRBV28 | CASSSIDGTSGDEQYF
TRBJ2-7 | TRBV13 | CASSFSGPGGQYF
TRBJ2-6 | TRBV7-8 | CASSLVIWQAGANVLTF
TRBJ1-5 | TRBV7-2 | CASSLGGFSQPQHF
TRBJ2-7 | TRBV7-2 | CASSWGFLYEQYF
TRBJ1-4 | TRBV5-5 | CASSSRGTNEKLFF
TRBJ2-7 | TRBV19 | CASSVGAGGEYEQYF
TRBJ1-6 | TRBV9 | CASSVADRSSPLHF
TRBJ1-5 | TRBV24-1 | CATSDRYNRGGSNQPQHF
TRBJ1-5 | TRBV6-6 | CASSYSNRGNQPQHF
TRBJ2-5 | TRBV3-1 | CASSHRVETQYF